This TCR beta chain emerged from a study of T-cell reconstitution after alpha-beta-depleted transplantation in children. V lost 2 bases to trimming and J lost 3 bases; unmatched junction nucleotides: 7. The CDR3 is 15 amino acids. Germline CDR1 and CDR2: SGHRS and YFSETQ. A TCRbeta library incorporating unique molecular identifiers was prepared. TCRdb re-derived calls from the PCR reads in MiXCR, one entry per CDR3 protein. This table holds about 610,000 distinct CDR3 sequences, 25% to 30% found once. The origin of this receptor is a boy under two years old with Wiskott-Aldrich syndrome, due to receive a stem cell transplant. The chain uses TRBV5-1 and TRBJ1-1, with TRBD1 identical over 7 bases. The sequenced sample was PBMCs, obtained before TCRalphabeta/CD19-depleted stem cell transplant. This chain's CDR3 is CASSLPDRRDTEAFF. CDR3 DNA: TGCGCCAGCAGCTTACCGGACAGGAGGGACACTGAAGCTTTCTTT.